This T cell receptor beta chain was sequenced in a study of T-cell reconstitution after alpha-beta-depleted transplantation in children. This clonotype has just a few counts. Germline V gives CDR1 DFQATT, CDR2 SNEGSKA (reference sequence). CDR3 length: 12 residues. Preparation of the TCRbeta library was carried out with unique molecular identifiers. TCRdb reprocessed the PCR reads with MiXCR, giving one entry per CDR3 protein. The data hold some 6,000 distinct CDR3 sequences, with approximately 16% observed a single time. The clonotype was recovered from a male patient between 5 and 17 years old who had a stem cell transplant for acute myeloid leukemia, so the T cells may come from the graft donor. Sequencing was performed on PBMCs, mostly from graft donor cells, taken 60 days after TCRalphabeta/CD19-depleted stem cell transplant. V gene TRBV20-1 combines with J gene TRBJ2-4; TRBD2 is a possible D gene (6 bases). CDR3 residues: CSPWGDKNIQYF. CDR3 in DNA: TGCAGCCCCTGGGGGGATAAAAACATTCAGTACTTC.